This TCR beta chain was retrieved from a study of blood T cell repertoires in COVID-19. The germline V gene encodes CDR1 MNHEY and CDR2 SVGEGT. This CDR3 contains 16 residues. Trimming cost V 0 bases and J 4 bases; bases outside gene matches: 6. How the authors handled the data: Amplified reference gene primers provided the basis for estimating nucleated cell counts. TCRdb keeps only in-frame clones here, not all; method: immunoSEQ multiplex PCR. The V and J calls and clone size come from that table; D and trimming were worked out from the DNA. The sample has 50,000 to 60,000 clones, just over 90% seen once; the top ten hold roughly 6.4%.

The chain couples TRBV6-2 or TRBV6-3 to TRBJ1-5; 7 bases match TRBD1. The TCR originated in a man between 40 and 49 years old with acute or convalescent COVID-19. Sequenced input: peripheral blood. CDR3 DNA sequence: TGTGCCAGCAGTTACTCGACCCTCAGGGGGAATCAGCCCCAGCATTTT. Translating it yields CASSYSTLRGNQPQHF.